The 9 T cell receptor beta chains below come from one sample, sequenced in a study of cytomegalovirus exposure and HLA in healthy donors. PCR involved 60 Vbeta and 13 Jbeta primers. Clones were sequenced by immunoSEQ multiplex PCR, and TCRdb holds only the in-frame ones, with some missing. The data hold around 150,000 clones, with roughly 88% observed a single time. Sequencing used PBMCs. All receptors derive from a man aged 18 to 29 in good health and CMV-seropositive.

V is TRBV4-3 and J is TRBJ2-2, with 15 bases aligning to TRBD2. Germline CDR1 is LGHNA and CDR2 is YSLEER. The CDR3 runs 19 residues. Losses at the gene ends were 6 bases for V and 3 bases for J; bases not matched to a gene: 11. CDR3 region: CASRMWGTSGGQDTGELFF. The CDR3 DNA follows: TGCGCCAGCAGGATGTGGGGGACTAGCGGGGGGCAAGACACCGGGGAGCTGTTTTTT.

V usage is TRBV7-9 and J usage is TRBJ1-6; TRBD1 might be the D (5 bases). The CDR3 sequence is 15 residues long. V was shortened by 1 base and J by 9 bases, with 13 bases between the two germline ends. Germline V lookup: CDR1 SEHNR, CDR2 FQNEAQ (reference sequence). The CDR3 sequence is CASSLDSGFGSPLHF. The CDR3 DNA reads TGTGCCAGCAGCTTAGACTCAGGGTTTGGTTCACCCCTCCACTTT.

The CDR3 nucleotides read TGTGCCAGCAGTGACTCGCCCTTGGCAATAGGGAGTACTGAAGCTTTCTTT. Translation: CASSDSPLAIGSTEAFF. The chain links TRBV6-4 to TRBJ1-1; D not resolved. CDR3 size: 17 residues. Germline V gene sequence: CDR1 MRHNA, CDR2 SNTAGT. Trimming took 0 bases from V and 5 from J, leaving 19 bases between them.

This clone was observed a handful of times. The V and J genes are TRBV6-5 and TRBJ1-1, with D unresolved. The CDR3 has 12 residues. Trimming took off 5 bases at V and 5 bases at J, with 9 bases between the two ends. The germline V gene encodes CDR1 MNHEY and CDR2 SVGAGI. CDR3 amino acids: CASSTGETEAFF. The CDR3 nucleotides read TGTGCCAGCAGTACCGGAGAGACTGAAGCTTTCTTT.

This clone occurred once. This sequence joins TRBV5-4 and TRBJ2-3; 7 bases are shared with TRBD2. V dropped 10 bases and J dropped 6; count of bases not matched to a gene: 14. Germline assignment: CDR1 SGHNT and CDR2 YYREEE (reference sequence). The CDR3 sequence is 14 residues long. The CDR3: CAVLPGLRADTQYF. CDR3 nucleotides: TGTGCCGTACTACCGGGACTAAGGGCGGATACGCAGTATTTT. The whole variable domain, remainder taken from reference TRBV5-4 and TRBJ2-3, is ETGVTQSPTHLIKTRGQQVTLRCSSQSGHNTVSWYQQALGQGPQFIFQYYREEENGRGNFPPRFSGLQFPNYSSELNVNALELDDSALYLCAVLPGLRADTQYFGPGTRLTVL.

This CDR3 reads CASSPGQGKHSPLHF. CDR3 nucleotide sequence: TGTGCCAGCAGTCCCGGACAGGGAAAGCATTCACCCCTCCACTTT. This chain links TRBV27 with TRBJ1-6; 8 bases match TRBD1. The length of the CDR3 is 15 residues. The V gene end was trimmed by 5 bases and the J gene end by 8 bases; junction bases not matched to a gene: 8. The V gene's germline CDR1 is MNHEY and CDR2 SMNVEV (reference sequence).

The chain employs TRBV5-5 and TRBJ2-1; unclear D gene. Trimming stripped 0 bases from V and 4 bases from J, with 5 bases between. The germline CDR1 and CDR2 sequences are SGHKS and YYEKEE (reference sequence). The CDR3 runs 13 residues. This CDR3 is CASSLAPYNEQFF. CDR3 sequence (DNA): TGTGCCAGCAGCTTGGCCCCATACAATGAGCAGTTCTTC.

The rearrangement uses TRBV27 and TRBJ1-3; 8 nucleotides line up with TRBD1. The V and J ends lost 0 bases and 3 bases, in that order; junction bases with no gene match: 1. The CDR3 sequence is 15 residues long. Germline CDR1 and CDR2: MNHEY and SMNVEV (reference sequence). Here the CDR3 reads CASSLSTGVGNTIYF. CDR3 nucleotide sequence: TGTGCCAGCAGTTTATCGACAGGGGTTGGAAACACCATATATTTT.

The V gene is TRBV5-1, the J gene TRBJ2-3, with TRBD2 as a possible D gene (7 bases). Looked up from germline, CDR1 is SGHRS and CDR2 is YFSETQ. The CDR3 loop spans 16 amino acids. The V and J ends lost 3 bases and 5 bases respectively, with 19 bases between them. The CDR3 region is CASSSPAGGPLDTQYF. CDR3 DNA: TGCGCCAGCAGCTCCCCTGCCGGGGGGCCTTTAGATACGCAGTATTTT.